This T cell receptor beta chain was captured in a study of cytomegalovirus exposure and HLA in healthy donors (dated by TCRdb to about 2017). Context from the whole study: In an earlier analysis of approximately 640 of the donors, 250 to 350 Gb of sequence data and 120 million or so unique TCR beta sequences from about 190 million T cells were reported. An early release that covered about 600 HLA-typed donors contained approximately 300 gigabases of sequencing data and around 85 million unique TCR sequences. Of the approximately 400 genotyped donors, over 65% fell in the genetic ancestry cluster associated with self-reported Caucasian donors. The study aimed to test whether signatures of past pathogen exposure could be identified by cataloging public T cell receptors. The T cell repertoires of around 670 subjects were profiled by immunosequencing and related to cytomegalovirus serostatus. Along with the approximately 700-subject first cohort, a separate validation cohort of around 120 different subjects was used. High-throughput TCR immunosequencing, statistical association of individual TCRs with disease status, and machine learning were combined to predict cytomegalovirus infection status. To study patterns of TCR occurrence, a later analysis re-analyzed previously published TCR beta repertoires from more than 550 donors and added high-resolution HLA genotyping. The later analysis used no new phenotypic data to find candidate immune exposures, relying instead on TCR beta sequences and their occurrence across donors. In an earlier analysis of roughly 540 of the donors, high-throughput TCR beta sequencing was used to judge whether each TCR beta V gene segment behaved as functional or pseudogenic. Donor age, sex, ethnicity and CMV serostatus were compiled alongside the repertoire data. A later genetic analysis used genome-wide SNP genotypes for about three fifths of the roughly 700 donors, treating that subset as a discovery cohort. Every discovery cohort repertoire had been produced on one sequencing platform. HLA typing included class I and class II loci at four-digit resolution. The number of typed donors differed by locus: roughly 629-640 for A, B, C, DRB1 and DQB1; some 540 for DQA1; 600 to 610 for DPA1; and 400 to 480 for DPB1. Because of strong linkage in the cohort, 5 or 6 DR-DQ haplotypes were treated as single units for association and clustering. Across approximately 420 genotyped donors of the cohort, an average of approximately 240,000 unique TCR beta nucleotide sequences per donor were sequenced, and 15% to 20% of those sequences were non-productive. Overall results and qualifications from the work: A later genetic analysis associated a missense DCLRE1C variant with V-gene and J-gene trimming of TCR beta chains, and an independent cohort replicated the association. A further reported finding was that TCR beta sequences accurately predicted the HLA-A and HLA-B alleles for most subjects in the first cohort. Cytomegalovirus status was reported to be diagnosed by the classifier with high specificity and sensitivity in both the original and validation cohorts. Across donors, most TCR sequences were observed very rarely, whereas some public TCRs were present in many individuals. In a later analysis, HLA-associated TCR beta chains were found to be more clonally expanded and to have lower generation probabilities than equally common non-associated chains. In a later analysis, the rate of TCR association differed among HLA loci, with DRB1 alleles having the most associated TCRs and HLA-C alleles having the fewest. An earlier analysis of approximately 530 of the donors showed that most TCR beta V segments appeared in productive rearrangements either about 87% or about 30% of the time, which broadly matched IMGT annotations. The authors suggested that the approach could potentially be extended to other disease states and immunological phenotypes. A cluster of highly shared sequence variants was judged likely to be a technical artifact of the sequencing pipeline. Correlated functional status among segregating V segments might reflect linkage disequilibrium, but an unknown experimental factor could not be ruled out. Strong co-occurrence of HLA alleles, especially DR and DQ, made assigning TCR associations to individual alleles difficult. In a later genetic analysis, fewer N-insertions in productive TCRs were reported among donors in an Asian-associated ancestry cluster than the roughly 670-donor mean. According to a later analysis, parvovirus B19, influenza, CMV and Epstein-Barr virus appeared linked to several top co-occurrence clusters. The cohort was sequenced for TCR beta chains only, and without alpha or paired-chain data the features that could be detected were limited. Specific HLA alleles were associated with 16,951 TCR beta sequences at a false discovery rate of 0.05 in a later analysis. The only immune exposure information available for the cohort was CMV serostatus. Because counts were too low, roughly 16 rarely observed V segments, including chromosome 9 orphons, were excluded from the earlier analysis of fewer than 650 of the donors. A total of 150 to 200 TCR beta chains were listed by the study as associated with cytomegalovirus. Because HLA typing was missing for some donors at each locus, association tests included only the typed subset. The presence/absence analyses assumed that sequencing depth was roughly uniform across donors, and that assumption may not be true. Three of the identified cytomegalovirus-associated TCR beta chains were confirmed in vitro to be specific for cytomegalovirus antigens. According to a later analysis, most CMV-associated TCR beta chains appeared to be HLA-restricted, and the HLA associations seemed to be driven largely by CMV exposure.

The method was the immunoSEQ multiplex PCR assay. A mixture of 60 forward primers for TCR Vbeta segments and 13 reverse primers for TCR Jbeta segments was used in the multiplex PCR. Amplification of the CDR3 region of rearranged TCR beta genes was performed with a multiplex PCR assay on genomic DNA. The Illumina HiSeq System was used to sequence the amplified TCR beta libraries as 87-base-pair reads. Processing in the source paper ran as follows. A later analysis tallied tens of millions of unique TCR beta chains across the 600 to 700 repertoires, and around 12 million of those chains were shared by two or more donors. To remove PCR and sequencing errors, raw reads were error-corrected and collapsed into unique sequences using a nearest-neighbor algorithm that merged closely related sequences. To assign V, D and J gene segments, CDR3 sequences were aligned to IMGT reference sequences. For a sequence to be retained, a match of at least six nucleotides was required to both a V gene segment and a J gene segment. Rearrangements were called productive when the CDR3 lacked stop codons and stayed in frame with V and J; all others were non-productive. Following IMGT convention, CDR3 was defined as the stretch from the second conserved V-encoded cysteine to the conserved J-encoded phenylalanine. In an earlier analysis of approximately 500 of the donors, sequences lacking an unambiguous match to a single V gene segment were excluded. In an earlier analysis of some 590 of the donors, a V segment was called functional when productive rearrangements were above 56.7%, and segregating when the standard deviation between donors exceeded 5%. A statistical classification framework was developed to diagnose cytomegalovirus status using the catalog of TCR beta chain sequences. In a later analysis, V and J genes were assigned by comparing TCR nucleotide sequences against IMGT/GENE-DB human TR gene sequences. The TCRdist pipeline was used in a later analysis to assign CDR3 sequences and most-parsimonious VDJ recombination scenarios. A later analysis defined each TCR beta chain by its CDR3 amino acid sequence plus V-gene family, and excluded reads lacking a unique V-gene family. As a way to deal with suspected cross-contamination and a sequencing artifact, a later analysis dropped approximately 590 nucleotide sequences that were highly shared and had low generation probability. A later analysis calculated a clonal expansion index for each public chain from normalized within-repertoire ranks of inferred template counts. Generation probabilities in a later analysis came from a VDJ recombination model fitted to out-of-frame rearrangements, and those results were checked against IGoR. A later analysis scored TCR-TCR, TCR-HLA and TCR-CMV co-occurrence with hypergeometric tests, applying a repertoire-size bias correction to TCR pairs. A later analysis estimated false discovery rates by permuting HLA or CMV assignments 20 times. In a later analysis, co-occurring TCRs were grouped with DBSCAN, and TCRdist sequence similarity was added when clustering was performed within HLA-allele-positive subsets. For co-occurrence clustering, repertoires with fewer than 30,000 or more than 120,000 public chains were excluded, along with four to six repertoires with anomalous nucleotide sharing. TCRdb retrieved this table from immuneACCESS and kept in-frame rearrangements only. Not all clones are present; in checked studies, unresolved V genes account for under half, and no reason is known for the remainder. V and J calls and clone size follow that table, whereas D and trimming were derived from the DNA. A total of 85,000 to 130,000 clones appear in this sample, around 75% of them only once. Approximately 2.6% of the sample rests with the top ten.

The cohort comprised 670 or so healthy bone marrow donors. All cohort members were sampled while nominally healthy, although unrecorded immune exposures were likely present. The donor was CMV seropositive and was included in the group of 250 to 300 seropositive cohort members. A peripheral blood sample was provided by each donor, and peripheral blood mononuclear cells were used for TCR beta sequencing. The Qiagen DNeasy Blood Extraction Kit was used to extract genomic DNA from the blood cell samples. On this clone: Its antigen is unknown. Base-call qualities are not available, and no considerably larger clone is one nucleotide away.

This receptor was identified in a male donor in good health and CMV-seropositive. Material for sequencing was PBMCs.

Here the CDR3 is given as CASSSLGGDRSYGYTF. Read as DNA, the sequence is TGTGCCAGCAGCTCCTTAGGGGGGGACAGGAGCTATGGCTACACCTTC. The chain is encoded by TRBV5-5 joined to TRBJ1-2; TRBD1 agrees with 8 junctional bases. CDR3 length: 16 amino acids, cysteine to phenylalanine. The sequence is cut down to CDR3 DNA, 48 bases in frame from base 1. From a lookup of the germline V gene (reference sequence), CDR1 and CDR2 are SGHKS and YYEKEE. V and J are trimmed by 3 bases and 4 bases, and the gene matches miss 11 bases of the junction.